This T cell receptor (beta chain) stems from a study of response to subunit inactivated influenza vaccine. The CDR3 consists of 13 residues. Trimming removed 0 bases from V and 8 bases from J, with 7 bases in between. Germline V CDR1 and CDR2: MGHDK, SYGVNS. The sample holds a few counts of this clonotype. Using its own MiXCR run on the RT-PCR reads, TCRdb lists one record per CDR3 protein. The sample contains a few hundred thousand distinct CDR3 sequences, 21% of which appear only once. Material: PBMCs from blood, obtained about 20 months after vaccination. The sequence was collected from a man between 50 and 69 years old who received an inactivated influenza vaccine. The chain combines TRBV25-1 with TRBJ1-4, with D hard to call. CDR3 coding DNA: TGTGCCAGCAGTGAATACGGACGAGAAAAACTGTTTTTT. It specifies CASSEYGREKLFF.